This T cell receptor beta chain is drawn from a study of shared clonotypes between healthy human individuals. The V end was cut by 0 bases, the J end by 9 bases, with 11 bases between. Germline V gene data show CDR1 as GTSNPN and CDR2 as SVGIG (reference sequence). The CDR3 extends over 12 amino acids. Division of CD4+ cells produced a CD45RA+ naive subset and a CD45RA-negative memory subset. TCRdb's table, derived via immunoSEQ multiplex PCR, lists solely in-frame clones and lacks some. The sample has millions of clones, about 95% seen once; the top ten hold more than 0.1%. The chain combines TRBV30 with TRBJ1-1; D is unclear. Sequencing input: naive CD4+ T cells sorted from blood. Sample subset: CD45RA+ positively selected. The origin of this receptor is a man aged 18 to 29 in good health. CDR3 in amino acids: CAWSVVGGKAFF. The CDR3 nucleotides read TGTGCCTGGAGTGTAGTAGGCGGGAAAGCTTTCTTT.